The clone carrying this T cell receptor beta chain has at least ten counts. Its target is unknown. Germline-derived CDR1 and CDR2 are MGHDK and SYGVNS. The CDR3 runs 15 residues. V lost 6 bases, J lost 0 bases, and 12 bases lay in between. This record belongs to a study of T-cell reconstitution after alpha-beta-depleted transplantation in children. Findings of the study overall: Newly produced T cells mostly accounted for T-cell counts and diversity one year post-transplant.

Unique molecular identifiers tagged the TCRbeta library. TCRdb re-derived calls from the PCR reads in MiXCR, one entry per CDR3 protein. Of 65,000 to 70,000 distinct CDR3 sequences in the sample, just under 5% were seen once. This sequence originates from a boy under two years old who had a stem cell transplant for acute myeloid leukemia, so the T cells may come from the graft donor. This chain joins TRBV25-1 and TRBJ2-1; D may correspond to TRBD1 or TRBD2 (6 bases each). The sample in question was PBMCs, mostly from graft donor cells, obtained 180 days after TCRalphabeta/CD19-depleted stem cell transplant. The CDR3 sequence is CASSGGGSSYNEQFF. CDR3 bases: TGTGCCAGCAGCGGGGGCGGAAGCTCCTACAATGAGCAGTTCTTC.